Following are 17 T cell receptor beta chains from one sample sequenced in a study of beta chain features in type 1 diabetes. Reverse transcribing all isolated RNA meant expressed TCRB transcripts were sequenced. Profiling relied on immunoSEQ multiplex PCR, and the TCRdb table lists in-frame clones only, not all of them. The sample gives 250,000 to 400,000 clones, around 15% of which show up once; roughly 6.7% is in the top ten. The specimen was central memory CD4+ T cells from blood. The receptors stem from a man aged 25 to 40 in good health.

This clone came up a few times. Here the CDR3 DNA reads TGTGCCAGCAGCAATTCAGGGACCGACGGTGCTGAAGCTTTCTTT. This sequence encodes CASSNSGTDGAEAFF. This sequence joins TRBV11-1 and TRBJ1-1; TRBD1 might be the D (5 bases). This CDR3 is built from 15 residues. Trimming shortened V by 5 bases and J by 6 bases, and 19 bases separated the two germline ends. Germline CDR1 reads SGHAT; CDR2 reads FQDESV (reference sequence).

The chain combines TRBV27 with TRBJ1-3; D perhaps matches TRBD1 (6 bases). This CDR3 is built from 16 residues. CDR1 MNHEY and CDR2 SMNVEV come from the germline V gene (reference sequence). The V end lost 7 bases, the J end lost 0 bases, and 16 bases lay between the germline ends. CDR3 in DNA: TGTGCCAGCACCAACGACAGGTCAGACTCTGGAAACACCATATATTTT. Residues: CASTNDRSDSGNTIYF.

The chain recombines TRBV4-1 with TRBJ1-5; 8 bases match TRBD1. V shed 2 bases and J 3 bases; nucleotides not matched to a gene: 3. CDR3 length: 15 residues. The V gene's germline CDR1 is MGHRA and CDR2 YSYEKL. The CDR3 reads CASSQQGANNQPQHF. The CDR3 DNA reads as TGCGCCAGCAGCCAACAGGGGGCCAACAATCAGCCCCAGCATTTT.

Worth noting for this clone: The same CDR3 also results from other DNA sequences found in this sample. This chain joins TRBV9 and TRBJ2-3, with unresolved D. The CDR3 is 12 residues long. CDR1 SGDLS and CDR2 YYNGEE come from the germline V gene. The V gene lost 0 bases and the J gene lost 5 bases, with 4 bases spanning the gap. The CDR3 reads CASSVGKDTQYF. In DNA form, the CDR3 reads TGTGCCAGCAGCGTAGGTAAAGATACGCAGTATTTT. Full variable domain (rest looked up from reference TRBV9 and TRBJ2-3): DSGVTQTPKHLITATGQRVTLRCSPRSGDLSVYWYQQSLDQGLQFLIQYYNGEERAKGNILERFSAQQFPDLHSELNLSSLELGDSALYFCASSVGKDTQYFGPGTRLTVL.

This clone was counted only a few times. The J gene is TRBJ1-1, the V gene TRBV7-8; D perhaps matches TRBD1 (5 bases). Germline V gene sequence: CDR1 SGHVS, CDR2 FQNEAQ. The CDR3 spans 15 residues. Deletions cut 5 bases from V and 5 bases from J, with 18 bases between. This CDR3 is CASSHPGLGGTEAFF. The CDR3 DNA sequence: TGTGCCAGCAGCCACCCGGGACTGGGGGGGACTGAAGCTTTCTTT.

The chain combines TRBV5-1 with TRBJ1-5; possible D gene TRBD1, 6 bases. The V gene lost 4 bases and the J gene lost 5 bases, with 13 bases spanning the gap. Looked up from germline, CDR1 is SGHRS and CDR2 is YFSETQ. This CDR3 has 14 amino acids. CDR3 in amino acids: CASSPDSRDQPQHF. In nucleotides, the CDR3 is TGCGCCAGCAGCCCGGACAGTAGAGATCAGCCCCAGCATTTT.

The chain couples TRBV7-2 to TRBJ1-6; no reliable D call. CDR1 is SGHTA, CDR2 FQGNSA, per germline. The CDR3 loop spans 16 amino acids. Trimming took off 3 bases at V and 4 bases at J, with 13 bases between the two ends. The CDR3 loop is CASSLEASRYNSPLHF. The DNA of the CDR3 is TGTGCCAGCAGCTTGGAGGCCTCAAGGTATAATTCACCCCTCCACTTT.

This clone has only a few counts. The genes are TRBV9 and TRBJ1-2, with a tentative D call TRBD1 (5 bases). Trimming removed 6 bases at V and 2 bases at J, with 14 bases between. This CDR3 contains 14 residues. Germline loops: CDR1 SGDLS, CDR2 YYNGEE. CDR3 bases: TGTGCCAGCACCACAGGTAACGTGAACTATGGCTACACCTTC. Protein: CASTTGNVNYGYTF.

The chain couples TRBV10-3 to TRBJ1-1; 7 bases fit TRBD1. This CDR3 is 14 amino acids long. Germline V gives CDR1 ENHRY, CDR2 SYGVKD. J gave up 1 base and V 5 bases, and 4 bases lay outside the gene matches. The CDR3 reads CAISMGTENTEAFF. For the CDR3, the DNA is TGTGCCATCAGTATGGGGACAGAGAACACTGAAGCTTTCTTT.

This clone is a singleton in its sample. CDR3: CASSYLTDNEQFF. CDR3 DNA: TGTGCCAGCAGTTACCTGACAGACAATGAGCAGTTCTTC. The rearrangement uses TRBV6-5 and TRBJ2-1; D might be TRBD1 (5 bases). Germline loops: CDR1 MNHEY, CDR2 SVGAGI. V gave up 2 bases and J gave up 5 bases, with 7 bases separating them. CDR3 length equals 13 residues.

The sample holds a few counts of this clone. This chain connects TRBV16 to TRBJ1-6, with D possibly matching TRBD1 (5 bases). V gave up 5 bases and J gave up 12 bases, with 14 bases separating them. Germline V gene lookup returns CDR1 KGHSY and CDR2 FQNENV. The length of the CDR3 is 13 residues. CDR3 DNA sequence: TGTGCCAGCAGCGTCGCCAGGGTGGAACCCCTCCACTTT. Amino acids: CASSVARVEPLHF.

This clone was seen more than once but under ten times. Its ends do not fully match the called genes, so a read error is possible. Written as DNA, the CDR3 is TGTGCCACCAGCAGAGGGACCGGGACAGGGGCGCGCTTCGACTTC. Translated: CATSRGTGTGARFDF. The rearrangement uses TRBV15 and TRBJ2-5; TRBD1 aligns across 10 bases. Looked up from germline, CDR1 is LNHNV and CDR2 is YYDKDF (reference sequence). This CDR3 region has 15 residues.

This clone was counted a few times. The V call is TRBV5-1, the J call TRBJ2-6; D is tentatively TRBD1 or TRBD2 (5 bases each). The CDR3 runs to 16 residues. Germline CDR1 reads SGHRS; CDR2 reads YFSETQ. The ends were cut back, 6 bases at V and 0 bases at J, with 13 bases in the middle. DNA for the CDR3: TGCGCCAGCAACCTAATCGGGGCCTCTGGGGCCAACGTCCTGACTTTC. It specifies CASNLIGASGANVLTF.

This clone occurred many times. The gene calls are TRBV6-5 and TRBJ2-2, with 11 bases identical to TRBD1. With 2 bases clipped from V and 4 bases from J, the junction kept 0 bases outside the gene matches. CDR1 and CDR2 from the germline V gene are MNHEY and SVGAGI. There are 15 residues in the CDR3. The CDR3 sequence: CASSYGTGGTGELFF. In nucleotides, the CDR3 is TGTGCCAGCAGTTACGGGACAGGGGGCACCGGGGAGCTGTTTTTT.

The chain couples TRBV11-2 to TRBJ2-5; a possible D gene is TRBD2 (6 bases). V was pared by 1 base and J by 5 bases, with 14 bases between. The germline V gene encodes CDR1 SGHAT and CDR2 FQNNGV. This CDR3 comprises 15 residues. The CDR3 region has the DNA TGTGCCAGCAGCTTAGTCGGGGGAGGTAGTGAGACCCAGTACTTC. Translated, it gives CASSLVGGGSETQYF.

This clone was picked up a small number of times. The CDR3 is CASSPWRGIQETQYF. The DNA for the CDR3 is TGTGCCAGCAGCCCCTGGCGGGGGATACAAGAGACCCAGTACTTC. The chain combines TRBV14 with TRBJ2-5; 7 bases agree with TRBD2. The V and J ends lost 4 bases and 2 bases, in that order; junction bases with no gene match: 7. CDR3 length: 15 residues. Germline V gives CDR1 SGHDN, CDR2 FVKESK.

The J gene is TRBJ2-5, the V gene TRBV15; no reliable D call. CDR1 and CDR2 from the germline V gene are LNHNV and YYDKDF (reference sequence). V shed 1 base and J shed 2 bases, with 5 bases lying between them. This CDR3 region has 13 residues. CDR3: CATSRAPQETQYF. CDR3 DNA sequence: TGTGCCACCAGCAGAGCCCCTCAAGAGACCCAGTACTTC.